Below are 28 T cell receptor beta chains sequenced from a single sample in a study of cytomegalovirus exposure and HLA in healthy donors. The PCR contained 60 Vbeta and 13 Jbeta primers. Clones were sequenced by immunoSEQ multiplex PCR, and TCRdb holds only the in-frame ones, with some missing. The profile shows about 130,000 clones, over 80% of them singletons. Sequencing used PBMCs. The receptor source for this set is a boy aged 5 to 17 in good health and CMV-seronegative.

Comment on this clone: The junction departs from the called germline gene at one end, perhaps through a read error. This rearrangement joins TRBV5-6 to TRBJ1-2; 7 bases line up with TRBD1. The germline V gene encodes CDR1 SGHDT and CDR2 YYEEEE. The length of the CDR3 is 14 residues. CDR3 in DNA: TGTGCCAGCAGCTTGGCTGGGGACAGTAATGGCTACCCCTTC. This codes for CASSLAGDSNGYPF.

The rearrangement joins TRBV19 to TRBJ1-1; maybe TRBD1 (5 bases). The V gene's germline CDR1 is LNHDA and CDR2 SQIVND (reference sequence). CDR3 length: 14 amino acids. Trimming took 6 bases from V and 4 from J, leaving 15 bases between them. In DNA, the CDR3 is TGTGCCAGTAGGGCGGCCAGGGTCGGCACTGAAGCTTTCTTT. It translates to CASRAARVGTEAFF. The full variable domain, its missing parts supplied by reference TRBV19 and TRBJ1-1, is DGGITQSPKYLFRKEGQNVTLSCEQNLNHDAMYWYRQDPGQGLRLIYYSQIVNDFQKGDIAEGYSVSREKKESFPLTVTSAQKNPTAFYLCASRAARVGTEAFFGQGTRLTVV.

J is TRBJ1-1 and V is TRBV12-5; D is uncertain. The CDR3 length is 14 residues. Germline assignment: CDR1 LGHNT and CDR2 FRNRAP. Trimming cost V 5 bases and J 4 bases, with 14 bases left between them. Written as DNA, the CDR3 is TGTGCTAGTGGTCGAAGTGTGGGCTTCACTGAAGCTTTCTTT. Translated, it gives CASGRSVGFTEAFF.

The chain combines TRBV29-1 with TRBJ2-5; D is unclear. CDR1 SQVTM and CDR2 ANQGSEA come from the germline V gene. The CDR3 totals 14 residues. V lost 0 bases and J lost 1, with 9 bases in between. The DNA for the CDR3 is TGCAGCGTTGAAGATCTGAGCCCCCAAGAGACCCAGTACTTC. As protein: CSVEDLSPQETQYF.

The chain recombines TRBV4-1 with TRBJ1-1; D not certain. CDR1 and CDR2 (germline): MGHRA, YSYEKL. Trimming removed 0 bases from V and 0 bases from J, with 8 bases in between. This CDR3 is built from 15 residues. CDR3 in amino acids: CASSQDRGVNTEAFF. CDR3 DNA: TGCGCCAGCAGCCAAGATCGCGGCGTGAACACTGAAGCTTTCTTT.

The chain carries TRBV30 and TRBJ2-7, with a weak D call TRBD2 (7 bases). Trimming stripped 6 bases from V and 3 bases from J, with 15 bases between. Germline-derived CDR1 and CDR2 are GTSNPN and SVGIG (reference sequence). The CDR3 extends over 13 amino acids. CDR3 loop: CACGRGGLYEQYF. Written as DNA, the CDR3 is TGTGCCTGTGGTAGGGGGGGGCTCTACGAGCAGTACTTC.

The sample holds one count of this clone. The rearrangement joins TRBV7-3 to TRBJ2-3; D possibly corresponds to TRBD2 (5 bases). Germline CDR1 is SGHTA and CDR2 is FQGTGA. Trimming removed 8 bases from V and 6 bases from J, with 15 bases in between. The CDR3 runs 13 residues. The CDR3 DNA is TGTGCCAGCTCGATGACGGGGTTGGATACGCAGTATTTT. It is translated as CASSMTGLDTQYF.

This chain joins TRBV5-1 and TRBJ2-3; 12 nucleotides line up with TRBD1. V trimming: 4 bases; J trimming: 4 bases; junction bases outside the gene matches: 4. The CDR3 consists of 15 residues. Germline assignment: CDR1 SGHRS and CDR2 YFSETQ. The CDR3 region has the DNA TGCGCCAGCAGCCACGGGACAGGGGGCTCAGATACGCAGTATTTT. Protein sequence: CASSHGTGGSDTQYF. Supplemented by reference TRBV5-1 and TRBJ2-3, the full variable domain reads KAGVTQTPRYLIKTRGQQVTLSCSPISGHRSVSWYQQTPGQGLQFLFEYFSETQRNKGNFPGRFSGRQFSNSRSEMNVSTLELGDSALYLCASSHGTGGSDTQYFGPGTRLTVL.

This clone appeared a few times. In DNA, the CDR3 is TGTGCCAGCGGGCAAGGGGCAGGAGTCACTGAAGCTTTCTTT. Protein product: CASGQGAGVTEAFF. The chain links TRBV5-6 to TRBJ1-1, with a possible D match to TRBD1 (5 bases). The CDR3 runs 14 residues. Germline values: CDR1 SGHDT, CDR2 YYEEEE. V dropped 7 bases and J dropped 4 bases, with 17 bases sitting between them.

The V and J genes are TRBV9 and TRBJ2-1; 10 bases agree with TRBD2. This CDR3 region has 16 residues. V was clipped by 0 bases and J by 6 bases; unmatched bases: 6. Germline CDR1 reads SGDLS; CDR2 reads YYNGEE. The CDR3 protein is CASSVAPSGSGNEQFF. CDR3 DNA: TGTGCCAGCAGCGTAGCCCCTAGCGGGAGTGGCAATGAGCAGTTCTTC. Supplemented by reference TRBV9 and TRBJ2-1, the full variable domain reads DSGVTQTPKHLITATGQRVTLRCSPRSGDLSVYWYQQSLDQGLQFLIQYYNGEERAKGNILERFSAQQFPDLHSELNLSSLELGDSALYFCASSVAPSGSGNEQFFGPGTRLTVL.

This chain uses TRBV19 with TRBJ2-1; D is unclear. Germline V gene sequence: CDR1 LNHDA, CDR2 SQIVND (reference sequence). The CDR3 is made up of 12 amino acids. Trimming stripped 9 bases from V and 0 bases from J, with 6 bases between. The CDR3 DNA follows: TGTGCCAGGGAGAACTCCTACAATGAGCAGTTCTTC. Encoded protein: CARENSYNEQFF.

CDR3 sequence: CASSSILAGAGDGEQFF. The CDR3 bases are TGTGCCAGCAGCTCCATCTTAGCGGGGGCGGGGGACGGTGAGCAGTTCTTC. This chain connects TRBV11-3 to TRBJ2-1; 9 bases are shared with TRBD2. Germline V gene data show CDR1 as SGHNT and CDR2 as YENEEA. V shed 4 bases, J shed 9 bases, and the junction held 16 bases outside the gene matches. This CDR3 region has 17 residues.

About this clone itself: A junction end diverges from the germline sequence, so it may reflect a read error. This chain connects TRBV7-9 to TRBJ2-2; no definite D call. The length of the CDR3 is 12 residues. Germline loops: CDR1 SEHNR, CDR2 FQNEAQ (reference sequence). CDR3 amino acids: CSSSTLTGELFF. In DNA form, the CDR3 reads TGTTCCAGCAGCACTCTCACCGGGGAGCTGTTTTTT.

The CDR3 region has the DNA TGTGCCATCCTCCGGGAGACCTACGAGCAGTACTTC. It specifies CAILRETYEQYF. V and J are TRBV7-2 and TRBJ2-7, with D tentatively TRBD2 (6 bases). V shed 10 bases and J shed 2 bases, with 12 bases lying between them. The CDR3 runs to 12 residues. Germline-derived CDR1 and CDR2 are SGHTA and FQGNSA.

V is TRBV6-7 and J is TRBJ2-3; the match to TRBD2 covers 13 bases. TRBV6-7 is given ORF status, its function remaining uncertain. The CDR3 is 20 amino acids. V lost 2 bases and J lost 1; bases outside the gene matches: 12. The chain's CDR3 is CASSYLLGLAGVKGTDTQYF. The CDR3 DNA reads as TGTGCCAGCAGTTACCTTTTAGGACTAGCGGGGGTTAAGGGCACAGATACGCAGTATTTT.

The rearrangement joins TRBV30 to TRBJ2-1; 9 bases are a match to TRBD1. V was clipped by 5 bases and J by 7 bases; unmatched bases: 9. The CDR3 is 14 residues long. CDR1 is GTSNPN, CDR2 SVGIG, per germline (reference sequence). The CDR3 sequence: CAWGGGQGINEQFF. The DNA for the CDR3 is TGTGCCTGGGGGGGAGGACAGGGGATAAATGAGCAGTTCTTC.

This clone was found a few times. The rearrangement links TRBV7-2 to TRBJ2-1; 10 positions match TRBD2. Germline trimming cut 8 bases from V and 7 bases from J; bases unmatched to any gene: 20. The CDR3 has 18 residues. Germline V gene sequence: CDR1 SGHTA, CDR2 FQGNSA. DNA for the CDR3: TGTGCCAGCCGGCTTCTGGGGGTACCGGGACTAGCGCGGAATGAGCAGTTCTTC. This translates into CASRLLGVPGLARNEQFF.

The V call is TRBV29-1, the J call TRBJ1-5; 9 nucleotides line up with TRBD1. CDR1 and CDR2 from the germline V gene are SQVTM and ANQGSEA. V was pared by 4 bases and J by 2 bases, with 6 bases of the junction left unmatched. The CDR3 is made up of 15 amino acids. The CDR3 region has the DNA TGCAGCGTTGGAGGGGGACAGGGAGGCAATCAGCCCCAGCATTTT. It is translated as CSVGGGQGGNQPQHF.

This clone was detected only a few times. Other DNA sequences in this specimen translate into the identical CDR3. This chain links TRBV7-9 with TRBJ1-5; perhaps TRBD1 as D (5 bases). Trimming stripped 4 bases from V and 2 bases from J, with 15 bases between. Germline V lookup: CDR1 SEHNR, CDR2 FQNEAQ (reference sequence). This CDR3 is 16 amino acids long. The DNA for the CDR3 is TGTGCCAGCAGCTCCGCTGGGGGGGGTGGCAATCAGCCCCAGCATTTT. This encodes CASSSAGGGGNQPQHF.

This rearrangement joins TRBV7-2 to TRBJ2-7, with D possibly matching TRBD2 (6 bases). The V gene lost 1 base and the J gene lost 3 bases, with 10 bases spanning the gap. Germline values: CDR1 SGHTA, CDR2 FQGNSA. The CDR3 length is 14 residues. The DNA for the CDR3 is TGTGCCAGCAGCTTAGTACCGCGGGACTACGAGCAGTACTTC. Its protein product is CASSLVPRDYEQYF.

This clone was observed a single time. V and J are TRBV5-1 and TRBJ1-1; D possibly corresponds to TRBD1 (6 bases). This CDR3 is built from 13 residues. V lost 0 bases and J 7 bases, leaving 10 bases between the germline ends. Germline values: CDR1 SGHRS, CDR2 YFSETQ. CDR3 bases: TGCGCCAGCAGCTTGGCCGGACAGATTGAAGCTTTCTTT. Protein: CASSLAGQIEAFF.

This chain links TRBV29-1 with TRBJ2-7, with 8 bases fitting TRBD1. Germline assignment: CDR1 SQVTM and CDR2 ANQGSEA. The CDR3 is 16 residues long. The V and J ends lost 4 bases and 2 bases, in that order; junction bases with no gene match: 13. Written as DNA, the CDR3 is TGCAGCGTTGGGGGGCCCGGGACAGGAAATACCTACGAGCAGTACTTC. Its protein product is CSVGGPGTGNTYEQYF.

The chain is built from TRBV10-3 and TRBJ1-5; D ambiguous. The V and J ends lost 0 bases and 6 bases respectively, with 9 bases between them. The length of the CDR3 is 14 residues. In germline, CDR1 is ENHRY, CDR2 SYGVKD. The CDR3 DNA is TGTGCCATCAGTGAGTCTCGGGTTCGTCAGCCCCAGCATTTT. It specifies CAISESRVRQPQHF.

V gene TRBV7-2 combines with J gene TRBJ2-7, with TRBD2 matching over 9 bases. Looked up from germline, CDR1 is SGHTA and CDR2 is FQGNSA. The V segment lost 3 bases and the J segment 4 bases; nucleotides outside the gene matches: 1. The CDR3 is made up of 13 amino acids. CDR3 bases: TGTGCCAGCAGCTTGCGGGAGGGTTACGAGCAGTACTTC. Its protein is CASSLREGYEQYF.

The CDR3: CASSIYGGPGTGELFF. CDR3 nucleotides: TGTGCCAGCAGCATATACGGAGGGCCGGGAACCGGGGAGCTGTTTTTT. The V call is TRBV7-6, the J call TRBJ2-2; D possibly corresponds to TRBD2 (6 bases). V was pared by 5 bases and J by 5 bases, with 18 bases between. Germline CDR1 reads SGHVS; CDR2 reads FNYEAQ. This CDR3 region has 16 residues.

The chain combines TRBV5-4 with TRBJ2-2, with TRBD2 as a possible D gene (6 bases). V lost 5 bases, J lost 4 bases, and 9 bases lay in between. CDR1 and CDR2 (germline): SGHNT, YYREEE (reference sequence). CDR3 length: 13 residues. CDR3 bases: TGTGCCAGCAGTTCGGAGGGCACCGGGGAGCTGTTTTTT. It codes for CASSSEGTGELFF.

This sequence joins TRBV2 and TRBJ2-3; 7 positions agree with TRBD2. J was trimmed by 0 bases and V by 7 bases; bases with no gene match: 4. Germline CDR1 SNHLY, CDR2 FYNNEI. The CDR3 loop spans 14 amino acids. CDR3 amino acids: CASTNSGSTDTQYF. CDR3 nucleotide sequence: TGTGCCAGCACCAATAGCGGGAGCACAGATACGCAGTATTTT.

The rearrangement joins TRBV5-1 to TRBJ1-1; D not resolved. Germline assignment: CDR1 SGHRS and CDR2 YFSETQ. The V end lost 3 bases, the J end lost 5 bases, and 11 bases lay between the germline ends. The CDR3 is 13 amino acids. CDR3 sequence (DNA): TGCGCCAGCAGCTCGGAGGGTGGGACTGAAGCTTTCTTT. Translated, it gives CASSSEGGTEAFF.